This T cell receptor beta chain is drawn from a study of OX40 agonist ivuxolimab in advanced cancers. Overall study context: Previous treatment with anti-PD-1, anti-PD-L1 or anti-CTLA-4 therapy was allowed; 40% had received some.

The repertoire was sequenced with immunoSEQ multiplex PCR; TCRdb's copy has only in-frame clones and lacks some. The repertoire includes some 45,000 clones, 80% of them detected once, and about 5.5% sits in the top ten. Germline CDR1 MNHEY, CDR2 SMNVEV (reference sequence). The CDR3 loop spans 15 amino acids. The V gene end was trimmed by 5 bases and the J gene end by 5 bases; junction bases not matched to a gene: 10. This receptor was identified in an adult with an advanced solid tumor such as melanoma, head and neck, liver or kidney cancer. The V and J genes are TRBV27 and TRBJ1-1, with TRBD1 identical over 8 bases. Here the sequenced sample was CD4+ or CD8+ T cells sorted from blood, taken in a trial of the OX40 agonist ivuxolimab. The CDR3 bases are TGTGCCAGCAGTAGTACCGGGACAGGACGAACTGAAGCTTTCTTT. Its translation is CASSSTGTGRTEAFF.